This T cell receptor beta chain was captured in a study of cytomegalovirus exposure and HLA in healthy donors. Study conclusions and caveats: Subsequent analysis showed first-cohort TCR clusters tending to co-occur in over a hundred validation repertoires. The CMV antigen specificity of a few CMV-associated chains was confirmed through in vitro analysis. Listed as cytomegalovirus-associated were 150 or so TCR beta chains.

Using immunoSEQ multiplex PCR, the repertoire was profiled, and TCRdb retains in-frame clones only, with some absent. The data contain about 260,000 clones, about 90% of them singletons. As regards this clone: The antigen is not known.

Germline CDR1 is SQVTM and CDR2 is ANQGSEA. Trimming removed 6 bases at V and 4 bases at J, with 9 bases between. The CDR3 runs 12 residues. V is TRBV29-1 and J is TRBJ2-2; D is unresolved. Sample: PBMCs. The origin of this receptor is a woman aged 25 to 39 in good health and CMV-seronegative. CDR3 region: CSVGRPTGELFF. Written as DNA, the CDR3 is TGCAGCGTAGGAAGACCCACCGGGGAGCTGTTTTTT.